Presented here are 31 T cell receptor beta chains from one specimen sequenced in a study of cytomegalovirus exposure and HLA in healthy donors. PCR primers comprised 60 Vbeta and 13 Jbeta primers. Generated by immunoSEQ multiplex PCR, the TCRdb table keeps only in-frame clones and is missing some. This table holds 150,000 to 200,000 clones, almost 85% found once. Sequencing was carried out using PBMCs. The origin of the receptors is a girl aged 10-17 years in good health and CMV-seropositive.

The chain couples TRBV6-4 to TRBJ2-5; TRBD2 matches 8 bases. Germline CDR1 and CDR2: MRHNA and SNTAGT. The ends lost 3 bases at V and 1 base at J; junction bases unmatched: 4. This CDR3 comprises 15 residues. As DNA, the CDR3 is TGTGCCAGCAGTGAAGAAGCGGGGGCCCAAGAGACCCAGTACTTC. This gives the protein CASSEEAGAQETQYF.

The rearrangement links TRBV9 to TRBJ2-1; tentative D call: TRBD1 (5 bases). Germline V gene sequence: CDR1 SGDLS, CDR2 YYNGEE. V was cut by 1 base and J by 7 bases, with 15 bases left in between. The CDR3 runs to 15 residues. CDR3 residues: CASSVQGWSLNEQFF. CDR3 coding DNA: TGTGCCAGCAGCGTACAGGGATGGTCGTTAAATGAGCAGTTCTTC.

The CDR3 DNA sequence: TGTGCCTCGGGGACAAGCCCAACTAATGAAAAACTGTTTTTT. It is translated as CASGTSPTNEKLFF. This chain connects TRBV11-2 to TRBJ1-4; D perhaps matches TRBD1 (6 bases). Trimming cost V 11 bases and J 0 bases, with 13 bases left between them. CDR3 length: 14 amino acids. CDR1 and CDR2 from the germline V gene are SGHAT and FQNNGV.

The V gene is TRBV27, the J gene TRBJ2-7; 7 bases agree with TRBD1. Germline-derived CDR1 and CDR2 are MNHEY and SMNVEV (reference sequence). V lost 1 base and J lost 2; bases outside the gene matches: 5. The CDR3 has 15 residues. The DNA of the CDR3 is TGTGCCAGCAGTTTATTTCTCGGACAGGCCTACGAGCAGTACTTC. Its translation is CASSLFLGQAYEQYF.

J is TRBJ2-5 and V is TRBV5-1; a weak D match, TRBD2 (6 bases). Germline values: CDR1 SGHRS, CDR2 YFSETQ. V was pared by 5 bases and J by 4 bases, with 18 bases between. This CDR3 has 15 amino acids. The CDR3 protein is CASSRAGQGGETQYF. Written as DNA, the CDR3 is TGCGCCAGCAGTAGAGCGGGCCAGGGAGGAGAGACCCAGTACTTC. The variable domain in full, completed from reference TRBV5-1 and TRBJ2-5, reads KAGVTQTPRYLIKTRGQQVTLSCSPISGHRSVSWYQQTPGQGLQFLFEYFSETQRNKGNFPGRFSGRQFSNSRSEMNVSTLELGDSALYLCASSRAGQGGETQYFGPGTRLLVL.

The rearrangement uses TRBV20-1 and TRBJ1-2; D is perhaps TRBD1 (6 bases). Trimming left V 3 bases short and J 7 bases short, with 9 bases between. Germline CDR1 and CDR2: DFQATT and SNEGSKA (reference sequence). The CDR3 extends over 11 amino acids. The CDR3 protein is CSASTGIGYTF. Here the CDR3 DNA reads TGCAGTGCTAGCACAGGGATTGGCTACACCTTC.

V gene TRBV2 combines with J gene TRBJ2-1; maybe TRBD1 (6 bases). Trimming left V 9 bases short and J 7 bases short, with 25 bases between. The CDR3 is 16 amino acids. Germline CDR1 and CDR2: SNHLY and FYNNEI. The CDR3, as DNA: TGTGCCAGACATAAAACTTTGTCACAGGGTAGGAATGAGCAGTTCTTC. Protein product: CARHKTLSQGRNEQFF.

This clone was observed a single time. The rearrangement uses TRBV18 and TRBJ1-2; 8 bases fit TRBD1. Germline CDR1 and CDR2: KGHSH and LQKENI. Losses at the gene ends were 6 bases for V and 6 bases for J; bases not matched to a gene: 3. CDR3 size: 12 residues. Written as DNA, the CDR3 is TGTGCCAGCTCGGACAGGGAGGATGGCTACACCTTC. It encodes CASSDREDGYTF.

This rearrangement joins TRBV4-1 to TRBJ2-5; tentative D call: TRBD1 (6 bases). Germline CDR1 MGHRA, CDR2 YSYEKL. Trimming cost V 4 bases and J 2 bases, with 14 bases left between them. This CDR3 has 15 residues. CDR3 residues: CASSLSTGRQETQYF. CDR3 bases: TGCGCCAGCAGCCTCTCGACAGGAAGACAAGAGACCCAGTACTTC.

This sequence joins TRBV19 and TRBJ1-1; weak D call: TRBD1 (6 bases). Looked up from germline, CDR1 is LNHDA and CDR2 is SQIVND (reference sequence). The CDR3 is 14 amino acids. V was pared by 5 bases and J by 5 bases, with 15 bases between. As DNA, the CDR3 is TGTGCCAGTAGTCCTACAGGGAGCGAGACTGAAGCTTTCTTT. Translation gives CASSPTGSETEAFF.

This clone was counted a single time. Germline and junction disagree at one end, which may indicate a read error. The J gene is TRBJ1-2, the V gene TRBV7-9; 7 nucleotides agree with TRBD1. Germline lookup yields CDR1 SEHNR and CDR2 FQNEAQ (reference sequence). The CDR3 spans 15 residues. The CDR3 DNA reads TGTTCCAGCAGCTCGGACCTAGACAGGGCGGGCGGCTACACCTTC. Residues: CSSSSDLDRAGGYTF. Full variable domain (remainder filled in from reference TRBV7-9 and TRBJ1-2): DTGVSQNPRHKITKRGQNVTFRCDPISEHNRLYWYRQTLGQGPEFLTYFQNEAQLEKSRLLSDRFSAERPKGSFSTLEIQRTEQGDSAMYLCSSSSDLDRAGGYTFGSGTRLTVV.

The V call is TRBV27, the J call TRBJ2-7, with TRBD1 as a possible D gene (6 bases). The CDR3 has 13 residues. Germline loops: CDR1 MNHEY, CDR2 SMNVEV (reference sequence). With 8 bases removed from V and 3 bases from J, the gap between germline ends came to 14 bases. The CDR3 sequence: CASRTAQGYEQYF. The CDR3 nucleotides are TGTGCCAGCCGGACAGCCCAGGGCTACGAGCAGTACTTC.

V is TRBV11-2 and J is TRBJ1-5; 8 positions agree with TRBD1. CDR1 is SGHAT, CDR2 FQNNGV, per germline. There are 15 residues in the CDR3. J lost 6 bases, V lost 4 bases, and 8 bases had no gene match. The CDR3 loop is CASSSQGADVQPQHF. CDR3 DNA sequence: TGTGCCAGCAGCTCTCAGGGGGCTGACGTTCAGCCCCAGCATTTT.

Turning to this clone: This sample also contains other DNA sequences that code for the same CDR3. The genes are TRBV19 and TRBJ2-2; the match to TRBD2 covers 9 bases. The CDR3 runs 16 residues. From germline, CDR1 is LNHDA and CDR2 SQIVND (reference sequence). V trimming: 3 bases; J trimming: 4 bases; junction bases outside the gene matches: 6. CDR3 sequence: CASSIPRGGGTGELFF. CDR3 coding DNA: TGTGCCAGTAGTATCCCGCGCGGGGGGGGCACCGGGGAGCTGTTTTTT.

The chain carries TRBV7-2 and TRBJ1-2; 7 positions agree with TRBD1. Germline V CDR1 and CDR2: SGHTA, FQGNSA. V dropped 3 bases and J dropped 0; count of bases not matched to a gene: 4. CDR3 size: 15 residues. CDR3 coding DNA: TGTGCCAGCAGCTTGGGACAGACGGCTAACTATGGCTACACCTTC. Protein sequence: CASSLGQTANYGYTF.

The V and J genes are TRBV7-2 and TRBJ2-1; 9 positions agree with TRBD1. Germline V lookup: CDR1 SGHTA, CDR2 FQGNSA. V was clipped by 5 bases and J by 6 bases; unmatched bases: 2. There are 13 residues in the CDR3. DNA for the CDR3: TGTGCCAGCAGCCGGGACAGGGTCAATGAGCAGTTCTTC. It encodes CASSRDRVNEQFF.

V is TRBV6-5 and J is TRBJ2-1, with D tentatively TRBD1 (6 bases). V was shortened by 4 bases and J by 0 bases, with 13 bases between the two germline ends. Germline V gene lookup returns CDR1 MNHEY and CDR2 SVGAGI. This CDR3 is 16 amino acids long. The CDR3 DNA reads TGTGCCAGCAGTTGGCCGTACAGGGTCTCCTACAATGAGCAGTTCTTC. Amino acid sequence: CASSWPYRVSYNEQFF.

The table lists this clone with a few counts. The chain recombines TRBV10-1 with TRBJ2-3, with TRBD2 matching over 7 bases. The V and J ends lost 4 bases and 1 base, in that order; junction bases with no gene match: 8. Per germline, CDR1 WNHNN and CDR2 SYGVQD (reference sequence). There are 16 residues in the CDR3. CDR3 in DNA: TGCGCCAGCAGTGGACCGAAACGGGGGGGCACAGATACGCAGTATTTT. This encodes CASSGPKRGGTDTQYF.

The chain recombines TRBV7-8 with TRBJ1-5, with no clear D. The CDR3 sequence is 15 residues long. Trimming shortened V by 2 bases and J by 5 bases, and 13 bases separated the two germline ends. The germline gives CDR1 SGHVS, CDR2 FQNEAQ. The CDR3, as DNA: TGTGCCAGCAGCTTACTTCACAGCAATTATCAGCCCCAGCATTTT. It is translated as CASSLLHSNYQPQHF.

About this clone: No conserved phenylalanine or tryptophan ends this CDR3, so it is likely a read error. The limits of the CDR3 on the DNA are not certain, so only TCRdb's listed CDR3 is given. The V gene is TRBV9, the J gene TRBJ2-7; the tabulated D call, TRBD1, remains unverified against the DNA. From germline, CDR1 is SGDLS and CDR2 YYNGEE. A total of 12 residues make up the CDR3, ends included. The CDR3 sequence is CASSAGTGTPLL.

This clone was found once. The rearrangement uses TRBV6-4 and TRBJ1-5; D might be TRBD1 (5 bases). CDR1 and CDR2 (germline): MRHNA, SNTAGT. V was clipped by 2 bases and J by 4 bases, with 6 bases between them. This CDR3 spans 13 amino acids. CDR3 bases: TGTGCCAGCAGTGACGGGGCAAATCAGCCCCAGCATTTT. As protein: CASSDGANQPQHF.

The genes are TRBV6-1 and TRBJ2-7, with a weak D call TRBD1 (5 bases). V was shortened by 6 bases and J by 5 bases, with 14 bases between the two germline ends. This CDR3 is built from 13 residues. Germline V gene data show CDR1 as MNHNS and CDR2 as SASEGT. The CDR3 nucleotides read TGTGCCAGCAGAGAGGACAATTATGACGAGCAGTACTTC. Protein product: CASREDNYDEQYF.

The genes are TRBV10-3 and TRBJ2-3, with D perhaps matching TRBD2 (5 bases). Germline CDR1 and CDR2: ENHRY and SYGVKD. V gave up 4 bases and J gave up 4 bases, with 12 bases separating them. The CDR3 length is 14 residues. In nucleotides, the CDR3 is TGTGCCATCAGTGGTGAGGGTAAATCAGATACGCAGTATTTT. Protein sequence: CAISGEGKSDTQYF.

The chain carries TRBV6-5 and TRBJ1-6, with 9 bases lining up with TRBD1. Trimming at V came to 5 bases and at J to 7 bases, leaving 6 bases not matched to a gene. The CDR3 runs to 15 residues. The germline gives CDR1 MNHEY, CDR2 SVGAGI. In DNA, the CDR3 is TGTGCCAGCAGTCCTACCGGGACAGGGAATTCACCCCTCCACTTT. Its translation: CASSPTGTGNSPLHF.

This rearrangement joins TRBV11-3 to TRBJ2-5, with 8 nucleotides matching TRBD1. The DNA end is a closer match to TRBJ2-7, so the J assignment may be wrong. There are 15 residues in the CDR3. Germline V gives CDR1 SGHNT, CDR2 YENEEA. CDR3: CASSLLGQGSYEQYF. The CDR3 region has the DNA TGTGCCAGCAGCTTGCTAGGACAGGGATCCTACGAGCAGTACTTC.

V is TRBV27 and J is TRBJ1-2, with D hard to call. There are 16 residues in the CDR3. Trimming pared 5 bases from V and 8 bases from J, leaving 24 bases between. Germline V gene sequence: CDR1 MNHEY, CDR2 SMNVEV (reference sequence). The CDR3 is CASSPKRPPWAVGYTF. The CDR3 coding sequence is TGTGCCAGCAGTCCAAAGAGACCTCCATGGGCAGTGGGCTACACCTTC.

A remark on this clone: The sample carries other DNA sequences with the same CDR3. The V gene is TRBV5-4, the J gene TRBJ1-3; 7 bases are shared with TRBD1. The trim removed 3 bases at V and 3 bases at J, leaving 0 bases unmatched. CDR3 size: 13 residues. Germline lookup yields CDR1 SGHNT and CDR2 YYREEE (reference sequence). The CDR3 DNA reads as TGTGCCAGCAGCTGGGACAGTGGAAACACCATATATTTT. As protein: CASSWDSGNTIYF.

The chain is built from TRBV7-3 and TRBJ1-4, with TRBD1 identical over 8 bases. The CDR3 loop spans 15 amino acids. Germline V gives CDR1 SGHTA, CDR2 FQGTGA. After removal of 5 bases from V and 8 bases from J, the junction contained 10 bases not matched to a gene. The CDR3 reads CASSQAGGADEKLFF. Here the CDR3 DNA reads TGTGCCAGCAGCCAGGCAGGGGGCGCAGACGAAAAACTGTTTTTT. The variable domain in full, completed from reference TRBV7-3 and TRBJ1-4, reads GAGVSQTPSNKVTEKGKYVELRCDPISGHTALYWYRQSLGQGPEFLIYFQGTGAADDSGLPNDRFFAVRPEGSVSTLKIQRTERGDSAVYLCASSQAGGADEKLFFGSGTQLSVL.

The rearrangement links TRBV7-9 to TRBJ1-2; D gene unclear. CDR3 size: 14 residues. The germline gives CDR1 SEHNR, CDR2 FQNEAQ (reference sequence). The germline V and J ends were trimmed by 3 bases and 13 bases, with 21 bases remaining between them. CDR3 in DNA: TGTGCCAGCAGCTTTACTGGGCCACCAAGTCCCGGCACCTTC. Its protein product is CASSFTGPPSPGTF.

This chain joins TRBV2 and TRBJ1-1; D unresolved. The V gene's germline CDR1 is SNHLY and CDR2 FYNNEI. This CDR3 is 13 amino acids long. The germline V and J ends were trimmed by 4 bases and 2 bases, with 8 bases remaining between them. The CDR3 DNA is TGTGCCAGCAGTGTGAGTCTTAACACTGAAGCTTTCTTT. Its protein is CASSVSLNTEAFF.

This rearrangement joins TRBV4-1 to TRBJ2-1; 11 bases align to TRBD2. V was clipped by 1 base and J by 7 bases; unmatched bases: 6. CDR3 size: 16 residues. Germline-derived CDR1 and CDR2 are MGHRA and YSYEKL. CDR3 nucleotides: TGCGCCAGCAGCCAAGGACCGGGACTAGCGGCTAATGAGCAGTTCTTC. It is translated as CASSQGPGLAANEQFF.